The source of this T cell receptor beta chain is a study of vaccination and CD4 T cells after COVID-19. The wider study: Two doses of either BNT162b2 or mRNA-1273 vaccine were given to participants.

Points on this clonotype: Its antigen is as yet unknown.

Overall study results and limits: Median SARS-CoV-2-reactive clonotype numbers went from around 19 to 38; this increase was not significant.

Germline CDR1 reads KGHDR; CDR2 reads SFDVKD. This CDR3 has 16 residues. Trimming took off 3 bases at V and 5 bases at J, with 15 bases between the two ends. The treatment here: approximately 9-day PBMC culture with coronavirus spike peptide pools or control peptides (ViraFEST assay). Positive PCR dates covered March to December 2020, before US Alpha, Beta and Delta variants. Sequenced with the Oncomine TCR Beta short-read assay was DNA taken from cultured CD4+ T cells. MiXCR was run by TCRdb on the PCR reads, yielding one entry per CDR3 protein. Of about 9,600 distinct CDR3 sequences listed, 26% are singletons.

Sequencing used CD4+ T cells from blood, cultured in vitro, obtained after SARS-CoV-2 vaccination. This sequence was found in a human donor who had recovered from COVID-19. The V gene is TRBV24-1, the J gene TRBJ2-2; possible D gene TRBD1, 6 bases. CDR3 region: CATSDPGQGLTGELFF. In nucleotides, the CDR3 is TGTGCCACCAGTGATCCCGGGCAGGGGCTGACCGGGGAGCTGTTTTTT.